The 17 T cell receptor beta chains reported below all come from one sample, sequenced in a study of T cell responses to AZD1222 COVID-19 vaccine. Profiling relied on immunoSEQ multiplex PCR, and the TCRdb table lists in-frame clones only, not all of them. The sample contains 70,000 to 90,000 clones, approximately 80% of which appear only once. This specimen was peripheral blood, taken on day 0 of AZD1222 vaccination. The source of these receptors is an adult in good health.

The chain combines TRBV7-2 with TRBJ2-7; 8 bases are shared with TRBD2. The CDR3 has 17 amino acids. CDR1 is SGHTA, CDR2 FQGNSA, per germline. The J segment lost 4 bases and the V segment lost 1 base, leaving 12 bases of the junction unmatched. CDR3 protein: CASSLGGGRGAEYEQYF. The CDR3 DNA is TGTGCCAGCAGCTTAGGAGGGGGGCGGGGGGCAGAGTACGAGCAGTACTTC.

The rearrangement uses TRBV19 and TRBJ2-5; D might be TRBD1 or TRBD2, each matching 5 bases. The CDR3 is 13 amino acids. In germline, CDR1 is LNHDA, CDR2 SQIVND (reference sequence). V lost 3 bases, J lost 3 bases, and 8 bases lay in between. Here the CDR3 reads CASSIGGEETQYF. The DNA of the CDR3 is TGTGCCAGTAGTATTGGGGGAGAAGAGACCCAGTACTTC.

This chain connects TRBV5-1 to TRBJ1-2; 8 bases map to TRBD1. The trim removed 4 bases at V and 5 bases at J, leaving 1 base unmatched. CDR1 and CDR2 from the germline V gene are SGHRS and YFSETQ. The CDR3 consists of 12 residues. CDR3 protein: CASSTGGYGYTF. CDR3 coding DNA: TGCGCCAGCAGCACAGGGGGTTATGGCTACACCTTC.

In DNA, the CDR3 is TGCGCCAGCAGCCCGAGGACTAGCTACGAGCAGTACTTC. Amino acid sequence: CASSPRTSYEQYF. The V call is TRBV4-1, the J call TRBJ2-7, with 7 positions matching TRBD2. V was pared by 4 bases and J by 3 bases, with 3 bases of the junction left unmatched. Looked up from germline, CDR1 is MGHRA and CDR2 is YSYEKL. The CDR3 is made up of 13 amino acids.

This clone was found many times. The rearrangement joins TRBV19 to TRBJ1-1; the D is unclear. V lost 4 bases and J lost 4, with 7 bases in between. CDR3 length equals 12 residues. The germline gives CDR1 LNHDA, CDR2 SQIVND (reference sequence). In DNA, the CDR3 is TGTGCCAGTAGTAGCTTTCTCACTGAAGCTTTCTTT. This sequence encodes CASSSFLTEAFF.

This clone was counted once. J is TRBJ1-3 and V is TRBV9; D is undetermined. The V gene lost 0 bases and the J gene lost 0 bases, with 13 bases spanning the gap. This CDR3 region has 17 residues. CDR1 is SGDLS and CDR2 is YYNGEE in the germline V gene. The CDR3 nucleotides are TGTGCCAGCAGCGTAGGGGCCGGCCAGATCTCTGGAAACACCATATATTTT. It codes for CASSVGAGQISGNTIYF.

The chain employs TRBV12-3 or TRBV12-4 and TRBJ2-3; the D is unclear. The ends were cut back, 4 bases at V and 1 base at J, with 3 bases in the middle. CDR3 length equals 12 residues. CDR3 in DNA: TGTGCCAGCAGTTGGGGCACAGATACGCAGTATTTT. Protein product: CASSWGTDTQYF.

The V gene is TRBV27, the J gene TRBJ2-1, with TRBD2 matching over 12 bases. After removal of 5 bases from V and 13 bases from J, the junction contained 9 bases not matched to a gene. Per germline, CDR1 MNHEY and CDR2 SMNVEV (reference sequence). This CDR3 is 14 amino acids long. The CDR3 nucleotides are TGTGCCAGCAGTCTAGGACTAGCGGGATTTAGCCAGTTCTTC. Protein: CASSLGLAGFSQFF.

The chain carries TRBV28 and TRBJ1-4, with D possibly matching TRBD1 (5 bases). CDR3 length: 14 amino acids. V was clipped by 10 bases and J by 0 bases, with 12 bases between them. Germline CDR1 MDHEN, CDR2 SYDVKM. As DNA, the CDR3 is TGTGCCATTGGGGGAGATGCAACTAATGAAAAACTGTTTTTT. Its translation is CAIGGDATNEKLFF.

The chain combines TRBV6-2 or TRBV6-3 with TRBJ1-2; D gene uncertain. The CDR3 is 12 amino acids. Trimming took 6 bases from V and 7 from J, leaving 12 bases between them. Germline V gives CDR1 MNHEY, CDR2 SVGEGT. CDR3 in DNA: TGTGCCAGCAGCCGCCGGGAATCTGGCTACACCTTC. Protein: CASSRRESGYTF.

V gene TRBV27 combines with J gene TRBJ2-1, with 7 bases identical to TRBD1. Germline lookup yields CDR1 MNHEY and CDR2 SMNVEV (reference sequence). V was clipped by 8 bases and J by 2 bases; unmatched bases: 9. The CDR3 extends over 15 amino acids. The CDR3: CASCSNRGPYNEQFF. In DNA form, the CDR3 reads TGTGCCAGCTGCTCCAACAGGGGCCCCTACAATGAGCAGTTCTTC.

The chain links TRBV29-1 to TRBJ2-2; 9 nucleotides match TRBD1. CDR1 and CDR2 (germline): SQVTM, ANQGSEA. The CDR3 spans 13 residues. The junction had 4 bases not matched to a gene; V was cut back by 7 bases and J by 4 bases. Written as DNA, the CDR3 is TGCAGCGGTGGACAGGGGAGCACCGGGGAGCTGTTTTTT. It translates to CSGGQGSTGELFF.

The chain couples TRBV28 to TRBJ1-1; TRBD1 agrees at 9 bases. This CDR3 has 13 amino acids. V lost 6 bases to trimming and J lost 6 bases; unmatched junction nucleotides: 5. Germline values: CDR1 MDHEN, CDR2 SYDVKM. In DNA form, the CDR3 reads TGTGCCAGCAGCCGAAGACAGGGGGCTGAAGCTTTCTTT. This encodes CASSRRQGAEAFF.

CDR3 residues: CASSLADSGFSGANVLTF. CDR3 DNA: TGTGCCAGCAGCTTAGCCGATTCAGGGTTCTCTGGGGCCAACGTCCTGACTTTC. The chain has TRBV7-8 and TRBJ2-6; the D gene is possibly TRBD1 (5 bases). This CDR3 has 18 amino acids. V lost 0 bases to trimming and J lost 0 bases, with 12 bases between them. CDR1 is SGHVS, CDR2 FQNEAQ, per germline.

The chain employs TRBV6-5 and TRBJ1-4, with D unresolved. Trimming left V 8 bases short and J 7 bases short, with 17 bases between. Germline V gene lookup returns CDR1 MNHEY and CDR2 SVGAGI. This CDR3 contains 14 residues. The CDR3 sequence: CASARGDGFEKLFF. The CDR3 nucleotides are TGTGCCAGCGCCCGCGGGGATGGATTTGAAAAACTGTTTTTT.

This chain links TRBV2 with TRBJ1-3; D is ambiguous. Germline values: CDR1 SNHLY, CDR2 FYNNEI. The CDR3 is 16 residues long. Trimming took 2 bases from V and 1 from J, leaving 12 bases between them. The CDR3 spells CASSEYWGGSGNTIYF. The CDR3 DNA follows: TGTGCCAGCAGTGAATATTGGGGAGGTTCTGGAAACACCATATATTTT.

This sequence joins TRBV10-1 and TRBJ2-1; weak D call: TRBD2 (6 bases). The CDR3 consists of 15 residues. Trimming pared 7 bases from V and 6 bases from J, leaving 19 bases between. Germline V gives CDR1 WNHNN, CDR2 SYGVQD (reference sequence). The CDR3 DNA sequence: TGCGCCAGCATCCCCGTGGAGGGGATGGGCAATGAGCAGTTCTTC. It codes for CASIPVEGMGNEQFF.